The rows below give T cell receptor beta chains drawn from one sample of a study of T and B cells in COVID-19 patients. TCRdb analysed the multiplex PCR reads with MiXCR anew, one entry per CDR3 protein. The data hold 7,500 to 9,500 distinct CDR3 sequences, with over 25% observed a single time. Material: blood. The source of these receptors is a human donor who had recovered from COVID-19. Both conserved end residues are part of each CDR3. D genes are given only for firm matches. Size tells how often a clone was seen (once, few, many) or the class of an expanded clone, and some rows leave it out.

V gene	clone size	D gene	J gene	CDR3 DNA	CDR3 protein
TRBV15	medium-sized	TRBD2	TRBJ2-1	TGTGCCACCAGCAGGCACGGGGGGGGCTCCTACAATGAGCAGTTCTTC	CATSRHGGGSYNEQFF
TRBV27	few	NA	TRBJ1-6	TGTGCCAGCAGTCTACTGTCGGGGCCAGAGAATTCACCCCTCCACTTT	CASSLLSGPENSPLHF
TRBV6-5	NA	NA	TRBJ1-1	TGTGCCAGCAGTTACAAGGGGTGGAGCACTGAAGCTTTCTTT	CASSYKGWSTEAFF
TRBV5-1	NA	NA	TRBJ2-3	TGCGCCAGCAGCGCCGGGGGCCCAGATACGCAGTATTTT	CASSAGGPDTQYF
TRBV19	medium-sized	TRBD1	TRBJ1-6	TGTGCCAGTAGTAACCCCGGACAGGGCTCTTCACCCCTCCACTTT	CASSNPGQGSSPLHF
TRBV7-9	NA	NA	TRBJ1-2	TGTGCCAGCAGCTTATCACAGGGCCGCTATGGCTACACCTTC	CASSLSQGRYGYTF
TRBV10-3	NA	NA	TRBJ1-6	TGTGCCTCCCACCAGGGTGATTGGAATTCACCCCTCCACTTT	CASHQGDWNSPLHF
TRBV29-1	once	TRBD2	TRBJ2-3	TGCAGCGTCAAGATAGCGGGGGAAACAGATACGCAGTATTTT	CSVKIAGETDTQYF
TRBV5-6	NA	TRBD1	TRBJ1-5	TGTGCCAGCAGCAAAACAGGGGGCGTGGGCCAGCCCCAGCATTTT	CASSKTGGVGQPQHF
TRBV6-2/TRBV6-3	NA	NA	TRBJ1-5	TGTGCCAGCCTTGAGGGATTCAATCAGCCCCAGCATTTT	CASLEGFNQPQHF
TRBV7-2	large	NA	TRBJ1-1	TGTGCCAGCAGCTTCCAGGGCACTGAAGCTTTCTTT	CASSFQGTEAFF
TRBV6-1	medium-sized	NA	TRBJ1-1	TGTGCCAGCAGTGAAGAGGGGCAACCGAACACTGAAGCTTTCTTT	CASSEEGQPNTEAFF
TRBV5-4	few	NA	TRBJ1-5	TGTGCCAGCAGCTTCGAAGGTACTCAGCCCCAGCATTTT	CASSFEGTQPQHF
TRBV10-3	few	TRBD1	TRBJ2-7	TGTGCCATCAGCCTGACCCCTACCGGTGGGACAGCCCTCTACGAGCAGTACTTC	CAISLTPTGGTALYEQYF
TRBV13	NA	NA	TRBJ1-5	TGTGCCAGCAGCTTGGACGGACACTTTAGCAATCAGCCCCAGCATTTT	CASSLDGHFSNQPQHF
TRBV5-5	few	NA	TRBJ2-2	TGTGCCAGCAGCCGGGACATCGCGAACACCGGGGAGCTGTTTTTT	CASSRDIANTGELFF
TRBV6-6	NA	NA	TRBJ1-5	TGTGCCAGCACCCCTAGAGGTCCGCCGCAGCCCCAGCATTTT	CASTPRGPPQPQHF
TRBV18	NA	NA	TRBJ1-5	TGTGCCAGCTCACCTGCAGGAGCTGGCAATCAGCCCCAGCATTTT	CASSPAGAGNQPQHF
TRBV24-1	NA	TRBD1	TRBJ2-2	TGTGCCACCAGTGGTGGCGGGACAGGGACCACCGGGGAGCTGTTTTTT	CATSGGGTGTTGELFF
TRBV5-3	once	TRBD2	TRBJ2-7	TGCGCCAGCAGCTTTTGGGGGGGCTACGAGCAGTACTTC	CASSFWGGYEQYF
TRBV6-5	few	NA	TRBJ2-7	TGTGCCAGCAGTTACTCGTTCCGGGCTATCTCCTACGAGCAGTACTTC	CASSYSFRAISYEQYF